Listed here are 4 T cell receptor beta chains from one sample, sequenced in a study of blood T cell repertoires in COVID-19. The repertoire was sequenced with immunoSEQ multiplex PCR; TCRdb's copy has only in-frame clones and lacks some. The repertoire holds about 260,000 clones, with about 90% as singletons. The material sequenced was PBMCs or T cells enriched from blood (not recorded which). The receptors shown here come from a woman aged 25 to 39 with acute COVID-19.

The chain carries TRBV10-3 and TRBJ2-1; maybe TRBD2 (5 bases). The V end lost 7 bases, the J end lost 7 bases, and 14 bases lay between the germline ends. The CDR3 covers 13 residues. Germline CDR1 and CDR2: ENHRY and SYGVKD. The CDR3 DNA is TGTGCCATCAAGGATGCGGACTTGAATGAGCAGTTCTTC. As protein: CAIKDADLNEQFF.

This clone was picked up one time. The J gene is TRBJ2-7, the V gene TRBV6-6; D is perhaps TRBD2 (6 bases). From germline, CDR1 is MNHNY and CDR2 SVGAGI (reference sequence). The CDR3 loop spans 15 amino acids. V was trimmed by 6 bases and J by 4 bases, leaving 19 bases between them. CDR3 protein: CASSRPGTELYEQYF. The CDR3 DNA follows: TGTGCCAGCAGCCGACCCGGGACTGAACTATACGAGCAGTACTTC.

The V gene is TRBV29-1, the J gene TRBJ2-1; 7 positions match TRBD1. Germline CDR1 reads SQVTM; CDR2 reads ANQGSEA. V lost 4 bases to trimming and J lost 4 bases; unmatched junction nucleotides: 10. CDR3 length: 15 residues. CDR3 in amino acids: CSVGGDRDNYNEQFF. CDR3 bases: TGCAGCGTTGGTGGTGACAGGGATAATTACAATGAGCAGTTCTTC.

The rearrangement uses TRBV5-1 and TRBJ2-1; 10 nucleotides agree with TRBD2. The CDR3 totals 18 residues. With 1 base clipped from V and 5 bases from J, the junction kept 12 bases outside the gene matches. Germline values: CDR1 SGHRS, CDR2 YFSETQ. DNA for the CDR3: TGCGCCAGCAGCTTGTTAGGACTAGCGGATTGGGTGGACAATGAGCAGTTCTTC. Protein sequence: CASSLLGLADWVDNEQFF.